This entry concerns a single T cell receptor (beta chain). Antigen specificity is unknown. This CDR3 spans 16 amino acids. After removal of 2 bases from V and 5 bases from J, the junction contained 8 bases not matched to a gene. Germline V lookup: CDR1 LNHNV, CDR2 YYDKDF (reference sequence). This entry is derived from a study of CD8+ T cells in alopecia areata. Whole-study findings and limits: Lesional scalp displayed greater clonality than normal scalp, most notably in alopecia totalis/universalis. Mouse data revealed clearer TCR sharing than patient data did, a gap possibly tied to HLA.

Following RNA extraction, reverse transcription yielded cDNA that acted as the sequencing template. Clones were read by immunoSEQ multiplex PCR, and TCRdb kept only the in-frame ones, dropping some. Of 130,000 or so clones listed, less than 50% are singletons. Specimens obtained from alopecia areata patients comprised lesional scalp punch biopsies and peripheral blood. Sorting separated CD4+ and CD8+ T cells out of PBMCs. The chain couples TRBV15 to TRBJ2-1; TRBD1 aligns across 8 bases. Sequencing input: NKG2D-low CD8+ T cells sorted from blood. This TCR came from a human donor with alopecia areata. In DNA, the CDR3 is TGTGCCACCAGCAGATTACCGGGACAGGATAACAATGAGCAGTTCTTC. Amino acids: CATSRLPGQDNNEQFF.